The rows below give T cell receptor beta chains drawn from one sample of a study of T cells in Graves' hyperthyroidism and ophthalmopathy. TCRdb called the multiplex PCR reads again in MiXCR, with one record for every CDR3 protein. This table holds approximately 600,000 distinct CDR3 sequences, approximately 15% found once. Sequencing was done on a sample of blood. All receptors come from a middle-aged woman with Graves' ophthalmopathy. CDR3s include the opening cysteine and the closing phenylalanine or tryptophan. D genes are given only for firm matches. Only part of the rows carry a size: once, few, many, or a class if the clone is expanded.

>few|TRBD1|TRBJ2-7|TRBV4-1
CASSQRSRDRSSYEQYF
TGCGCCAGCAGCCAGCGGTCCCGGGACAGGAGCTCCTACGAGCAGTACTTC
>many|NA|TRBJ2-7|TRBV6-2/TRBV6-3
CASSYRKNSLYEQYF
TGTGCCAGCAGTTATCGTAAGAACAGCCTCTACGAGCAGTACTTC
>many|NA|TRBJ1-2|TRBV6-1
CASTGFGGGYGYTF
TGTGCCAGCACTGGTTTTGGCGGCGGCTATGGCTACACCTTC
>once|TRBD1|TRBJ1-1|TRBV2
CASGETGASTEAFF
TGTGCCAGCGGCGAGACAGGGGCTAGCACTGAAGCTTTCTTT
>few|NA|TRBJ2-5|TRBV7-8
CASRLTGNQETQYF
TGTGCCAGCAGACTAACAGGCAACCAAGAGACCCAGTACTTC
>few|NA|TRBJ2-7|TRBV3-1
CASSQDSEWSYEQYF
TGTGCCAGCAGCCAAGATAGCGAGTGGTCCTACGAGCAGTACTTC
>many|TRBD2|TRBJ2-7|TRBV7-6
CASSLSSGLAPEQYF
TGTGCCAGCAGCCTATCCTCGGGACTAGCCCCGGAGCAGTACTTC
>many|NA|TRBJ1-5|TRBV12-3/TRBV12-4
CASSLNGDQPQHF
TGTGCCAGCAGTTTAAACGGGGATCAGCCCCAGCATTTT
>few|TRBD1|TRBJ1-1|TRBV28
CASTSATGAFNTEAFF
TGTGCCAGCACCTCAGCTACAGGGGCCTTTAACACTGAAGCTTTCTTT
>many|TRBD1|TRBJ2-7|TRBV12-3/TRBV12-4
CASKPGQGAGEQYF
TGTGCCAGCAAGCCGGGACAGGGGGCAGGCGAGCAGTACTTC
>many|TRBD2|TRBJ2-7|TRBV11-1
CASSLVTLAGEPPEQYF
TGTGCCAGCAGCTTAGTAACACTAGCGGGTGAGCCTCCCGAGCAGTACTTC
>many|TRBD1|TRBJ2-7|TRBV6-5
CASRTTGAIYEQYF
TGTGCCAGCAGAACCACAGGGGCGATATACGAGCAGTACTTC
>many|TRBD1|TRBJ2-7|TRBV7-2
CASSRMGQAVYEQYF
TGTGCCAGCAGCCGAATGGGACAGGCGGTCTACGAGCAGTACTTC
>many|TRBD2|TRBJ2-7|TRBV12-3/TRBV12-4
CASTSTSGRIGEQYF
TGTGCCAGCACTTCTACTAGCGGGAGAATTGGGGAGCAGTACTTC
>few|TRBD1|TRBJ1-5|TRBV19
CASDLEGASQPQHF
TGTGCCAGTGATTTAGAGGGGGCGAGTCAGCCCCAGCATTTT
>NA|NA|TRBJ2-7|TRBV14
CASSQSWDGSSYEQYF
TGTGCCAGCAGCCAAAGCTGGGACGGGAGCTCCTACGAGCAGTACTTC
>many|TRBD1|TRBJ2-4|TRBV28
CASSTGGDSQNIQYF
TGTGCCAGCAGTACGGGTGGGGACAGTCAAAACATTCAGTACTTC
>many|NA|TRBJ2-7|TRBV28
CASRTPSGEQYF
TGTGCCAGCAGGACTCCCTCAGGCGAGCAGTACTTC
>many|NA|TRBJ1-1|TRBV28
CASSLRVSTEAFF
TGTGCCAGCAGTTTAAGGGTGAGCACTGAAGCTTTCTTT
>NA|NA|TRBJ2-7|TRBV28
CASSPSLGSDYEQYF
TGTGCCAGCAGCCCGTCCCTCGGTAGCGACTACGAGCAGTACTTC
>many|NA|TRBJ1-1|TRBV30
CACKQSMNTEAFF
TGTGCCTGCAAACAGAGCATGAACACTGAAGCTTTCTTT
>few|NA|TRBJ2-2|TRBV11-1
CASSFGTPSNTGELFF
TGTGCCAGCAGCTTTGGTACACCCTCGAACACCGGGGAGCTGTTTTTT
>NA|NA|TRBJ1-2|TRBV28
CASRSGGYTF
TGTGCCAGCAGGAGTGGGGGCTACACCTTC
>many|TRBD1|TRBJ1-1|TRBV6-2/TRBV6-3
CASSYSLNRGDTEAFF
TGTGCCAGCAGTTACTCCTTAAACAGGGGGGACACTGAAGCTTTCTTT
>many|TRBD1|TRBJ2-2|TRBV6-1
CASSFRGPNTGELFF
TGTGCCAGCAGCTTCAGGGGGCCGAACACCGGGGAGCTGTTTTTT
>NA|NA|TRBJ1-6|TRBV12-3/TRBV12-4
CASSWGTPLDSPLHF
TGTGCCAGCAGTTGGGGGACCCCATTGGATTCACCCCTCCACTTT
>NA|TRBD2|TRBJ2-7|TRBV20-1
CSARDPGTSGYEQYF
TGCAGTGCTAGAGATCCGGGGACTAGCGGCTACGAGCAGTACTTC
>NA|NA|TRBJ2-7|TRBV6-2/TRBV6-3
CASSFPMTGSSEQYF
TGTGCCAGCAGTTTCCCCATGACAGGATCTAGCGAGCAGTACTTC